These 18 T cell receptor beta chains were all obtained from the same sample, sequenced in a study of blood T cell repertoires in COVID-19. Assay: immunoSEQ multiplex PCR; the TCRdb copy retains only in-frame clones and omits some. This table has about 65,000 clones, 80% to 95% appearing once. The sample comprised peripheral blood. These receptor sequences come from an older man with active COVID-19.

The V call is TRBV27, the J call TRBJ2-5, with D possibly TRBD2 on 5 matching bases. CDR1 is MNHEY and CDR2 is SMNVEV in the germline V gene (reference sequence). The CDR3 contains 13 residues. The V end was cut by 6 bases, the J end by 5 bases, with 13 bases between. In DNA, the CDR3 is TGTGCCAGCAGCTCCGGGAACTGGGAGACCCAGTACTTC. Residues: CASSSGNWETQYF.

This chain joins TRBV5-8 and TRBJ2-5; 14 bases fit TRBD2. The CDR3 spans 16 residues. The germline V gene has CDR1 SGHTS and CDR2 YDEGEE. V gave up 4 bases and J gave up 9 bases; unmatched junction bases: 11. The CDR3 loop is CASSPRFATSGGAQYF. DNA of the CDR3: TGTGCCAGCAGCCCCCGGTTTGCGACTAGCGGGGGGGCCCAGTACTTC.

V and J are TRBV19 and TRBJ2-3, with D possibly being TRBD2 (6 bases). Trimming took off 3 bases at V and 0 bases at J, with 16 bases between the two ends. The CDR3 spans 17 residues. The germline V gene has CDR1 LNHDA and CDR2 SQIVND (reference sequence). The CDR3 nucleotides are TGTGCCAGTAGTATTTCGGGATTAGCGGTGAGCACAGATACGCAGTATTTT. Translating gives CASSISGLAVSTDTQYF.

The V call is TRBV18, the J call TRBJ2-1; weak D call: TRBD1 (6 bases). This CDR3 is 16 amino acids long. Looked up from germline, CDR1 is KGHSH and CDR2 is LQKENI. The V end lost 0 bases, the J end lost 8 bases, and 17 bases lay between the germline ends. The CDR3 sequence: CASSPPVQGIGDEQFF. The CDR3 DNA reads as TGTGCCAGCTCACCACCTGTCCAGGGGATTGGCGATGAGCAGTTCTTC.

The chain couples TRBV6-6 to TRBJ1-5; 11 nucleotides match TRBD1. With 4 bases clipped from V and 8 bases from J, the junction kept 7 bases outside the gene matches. Germline CDR1 and CDR2: MNHNY and SVGAGI (reference sequence). The CDR3 contains 15 residues. The CDR3, as DNA: TGTGCCAGCAGTTTGGGGGTGGGACAGGGGGAGCCCCAGCATTTT. This codes for CASSLGVGQGEPQHF.

This clone was seen just once. The chain is built from TRBV5-1 and TRBJ1-1; the match to TRBD1 covers 9 bases. J lost 0 bases, V lost 2 bases, and 5 bases had no gene match. CDR1 and CDR2 from the germline V gene are SGHRS and YFSETQ. This CDR3 comprises 16 residues. CDR3 residues: CASSFGQGPMNTEAFF. The CDR3 coding sequence is TGCGCCAGCAGCTTTGGACAGGGGCCCATGAACACTGAAGCTTTCTTT. The entire variable domain, with the rest obtained from reference TRBV5-1 and TRBJ1-1, is as follows: KAGVTQTPRYLIKTRGQQVTLSCSPISGHRSVSWYQQTPGQGLQFLFEYFSETQRNKGNFPGRFSGRQFSNSRSEMNVSTLELGDSALYLCASSFGQGPMNTEAFFGQGTRLTVV.

The CDR3 loop is CASSLGSPSVDTQYF. CDR3 bases: TGTGCCAGCAGCCTCGGGTCACCAAGCGTGGATACGCAGTATTTT. The V gene is TRBV9, the J gene TRBJ2-3; D remains ambiguous. The ends were cut back, 4 bases at V and 6 bases at J, with 18 bases in the middle. Germline CDR1 reads SGDLS; CDR2 reads YYNGEE. There are 15 residues in the CDR3.

This chain links TRBV28 with TRBJ2-7; 7 bases match TRBD1. CDR1 MDHEN and CDR2 SYDVKM come from the germline V gene. The CDR3 runs 13 residues. The V and J ends lost 8 bases and 3 bases, in that order; junction bases with no gene match: 7. The CDR3 loop reads CASARGGIYEQYV. The CDR3 DNA reads as TGTGCCAGCGCGAGAGGGGGCATCTACGAGCAGTACGTC.

This sequence joins TRBV19 and TRBJ1-1; the D gene is possibly TRBD1 (5 bases). The CDR3 totals 16 residues. Germline CDR1 reads LNHDA; CDR2 reads SQIVND (reference sequence). V lost 4 bases and J lost 1, with 16 bases in between. The CDR3 nucleotides read TGTGCCAGTAGTAGGACCCTATTGACAGAGAACACTGAAGCTTTCTTT. Residues: CASSRTLLTENTEAFF.

The V gene is TRBV6-5, the J gene TRBJ1-2; no definite D call. Germline V gene lookup returns CDR1 MNHEY and CDR2 SVGAGI. With 9 bases removed from V and 4 bases from J, the gap between germline ends came to 15 bases. This CDR3 comprises 13 residues. The CDR3 protein is CASNPERLYGYTF. For the CDR3, the DNA is TGTGCCAGTAATCCCGAGCGGCTCTATGGCTACACCTTC.

The chain links TRBV18 to TRBJ2-4, with 7 bases matching TRBD2. CDR3 length: 13 residues. Trimming removed 3 bases from V and 4 bases from J; junction bases left unmatched: 0. Per the germline V gene, CDR1 is KGHSH and CDR2 is LQKENI. The CDR3 coding sequence is TGTGCCAGCTCACCGCGGGGGAAAAACATTCAGTACTTC. It is translated as CASSPRGKNIQYF.

Only one count was recorded for this clone. This rearrangement joins TRBV4-3 to TRBJ1-6; D is undetermined. The CDR3 length is 16 residues. Trimming cost V 1 base and J 7 bases, with 14 bases left between them. The germline CDR1 and CDR2 sequences are LGHNA and YSLEER. CDR3 DNA sequence: TGCGCCAGCAGCCAAGTAATCGCACCGAGCAATTCACCCCTCCACTTT. Residues: CASSQVIAPSNSPLHF.

This chain joins TRBV5-1 and TRBJ1-1, with TRBD1 matching 8 bases. Unmatched junction bases numbered 13, after V lost 4 bases and J lost 8 bases. The CDR3 extends over 15 amino acids. Germline V gives CDR1 SGHRS, CDR2 YFSETQ. CDR3 coding DNA: TGCGCCAGCAGCCCATCCAACAGGGGGGGCTTCGAAGCTTTCTTT. Residues: CASSPSNRGGFEAFF.

The V call is TRBV24-1, the J call TRBJ2-5; TRBD1 agrees at 9 bases. This CDR3 region has 14 residues. Germline V lookup: CDR1 KGHDR, CDR2 SFDVKD. The J segment lost 4 bases and the V segment lost 4 bases, leaving 3 bases of the junction unmatched. CDR3 sequence: CATSEEDRGETQYF. The CDR3 DNA is TGTGCCACCAGTGAAGAGGACAGGGGAGAGACCCAGTACTTC.

The V call is TRBV5-6, the J call TRBJ2-7; 8 bases are shared with TRBD1. CDR1 and CDR2 (germline): SGHDT, YYEEEE. The CDR3 is 14 amino acids. V gave up 4 bases and J gave up 5 bases; unmatched junction bases: 8. The CDR3 coding sequence is TGTGCCAGCAGCGTGAACCCGACAGGGGACGAGCAGTACGTC. It codes for CASSVNPTGDEQYV.

The chain uses TRBV9 and TRBJ2-5; maybe TRBD2 (6 bases). The CDR3 sequence is 17 residues long. V was cut by 5 bases and J by 0 bases, with 20 bases left in between. CDR1 is SGDLS and CDR2 is YYNGEE in the germline V gene. The CDR3 reads CASRESLAIEYQETQYF. The CDR3 nucleotides read TGTGCCAGCAGAGAATCCCTAGCGATAGAGTACCAAGAGACCCAGTACTTC.

V and J are TRBV21-1 and TRBJ2-7; the table's D call of TRBD1 was not tested on the DNA. TRBV21-1 is shown as a pseudogene. The CDR3 extends over 14 amino acids. CDR3 coding DNA: TGTGCCAGCAGCGATTTGGACAGGGGGCTTGAGCAGTACGTC. Amino acids: CASSDLDRGLEQYV.

V gene TRBV7-6 combines with J gene TRBJ1-2, with a weak D call TRBD1 (5 bases). Germline V lookup: CDR1 SGHVS, CDR2 FNYEAQ. V dropped 5 bases and J dropped 1 base, with 14 bases sitting between them. The CDR3 is 15 residues long. This CDR3 is CASSPSGGVNYGYTF. Here the CDR3 DNA reads TGTGCCAGCAGCCCTTCTGGGGGGGTTAACTATGGCTACACCTTC.